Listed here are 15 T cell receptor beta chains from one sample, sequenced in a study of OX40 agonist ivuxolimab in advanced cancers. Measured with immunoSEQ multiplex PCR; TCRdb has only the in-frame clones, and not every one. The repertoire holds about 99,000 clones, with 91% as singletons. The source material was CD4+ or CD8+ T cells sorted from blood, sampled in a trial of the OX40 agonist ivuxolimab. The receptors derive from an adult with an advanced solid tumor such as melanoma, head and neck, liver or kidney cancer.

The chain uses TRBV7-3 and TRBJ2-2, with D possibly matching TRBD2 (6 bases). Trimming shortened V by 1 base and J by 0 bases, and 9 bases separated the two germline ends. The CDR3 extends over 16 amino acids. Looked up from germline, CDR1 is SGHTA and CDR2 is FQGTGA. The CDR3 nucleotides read TGTGCCAGCAGCTTAATCGGGAGCCCGAACACCGGGGAGCTGTTTTTT. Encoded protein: CASSLIGSPNTGELFF.

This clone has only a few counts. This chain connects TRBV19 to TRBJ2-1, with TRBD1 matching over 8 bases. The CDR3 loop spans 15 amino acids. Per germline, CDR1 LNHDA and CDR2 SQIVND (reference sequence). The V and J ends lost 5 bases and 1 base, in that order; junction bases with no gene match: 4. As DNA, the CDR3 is TGTGCCAGTAGTCTACAGGGGGGTTCCTACAATGAGCAGTTCTTC. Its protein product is CASSLQGGSYNEQFF.

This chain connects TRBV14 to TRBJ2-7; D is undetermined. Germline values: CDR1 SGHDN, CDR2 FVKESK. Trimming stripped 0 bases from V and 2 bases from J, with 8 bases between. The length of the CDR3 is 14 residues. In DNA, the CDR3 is TGTGCCAGCAGCCAAGAGGTTAGGCCCTACGAGCAGTACTTC. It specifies CASSQEVRPYEQYF.

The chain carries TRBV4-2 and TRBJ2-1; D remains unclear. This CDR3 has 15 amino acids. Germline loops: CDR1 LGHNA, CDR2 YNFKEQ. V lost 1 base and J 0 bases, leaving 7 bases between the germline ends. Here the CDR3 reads CASSQGTSSYNEQFF. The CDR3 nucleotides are TGTGCCAGCAGCCAAGGAACCTCCTCCTACAATGAGCAGTTCTTC.

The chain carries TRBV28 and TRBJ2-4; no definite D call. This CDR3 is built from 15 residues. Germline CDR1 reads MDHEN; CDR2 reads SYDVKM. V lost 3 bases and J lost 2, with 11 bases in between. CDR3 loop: CASSFSGEPKNIQYF. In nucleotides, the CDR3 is TGTGCCAGCAGTTTTTCCGGCGAACCCAAAAACATTCAGTACTTC.

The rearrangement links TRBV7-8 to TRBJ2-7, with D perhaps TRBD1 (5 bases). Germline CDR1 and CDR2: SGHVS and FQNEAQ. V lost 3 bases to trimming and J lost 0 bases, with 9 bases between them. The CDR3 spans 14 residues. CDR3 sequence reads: CASSFRDSSYEQYF. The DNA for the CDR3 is TGTGCCAGCAGCTTCAGGGATAGCTCCTACGAGCAGTACTTC. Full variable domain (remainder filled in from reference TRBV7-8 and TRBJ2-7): GAGVSQSPRYKVAKRGQDVALRCDPISGHVSLFWYQQALGQGPEFLTYFQNEAQLDKSGLPSDRFFAERPEGSVSTLKIQRTQQEDSAVYLCASSFRDSSYEQYFGPGTRLTVT.

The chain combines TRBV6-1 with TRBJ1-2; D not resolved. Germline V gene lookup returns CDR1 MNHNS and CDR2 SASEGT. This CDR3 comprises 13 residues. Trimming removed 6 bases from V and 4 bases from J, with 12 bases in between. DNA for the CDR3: TGTGCCAGCAGCGTCGAACCCTCCTATGGCTACACCTTC. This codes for CASSVEPSYGYTF.

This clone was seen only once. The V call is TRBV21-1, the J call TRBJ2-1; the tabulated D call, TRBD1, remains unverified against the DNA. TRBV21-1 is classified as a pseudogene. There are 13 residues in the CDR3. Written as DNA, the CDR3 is TGTGCCAGCAGCAAAGAACACCACAATGAGCAGTTCTTC. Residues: CASSKEHHNEQFF.

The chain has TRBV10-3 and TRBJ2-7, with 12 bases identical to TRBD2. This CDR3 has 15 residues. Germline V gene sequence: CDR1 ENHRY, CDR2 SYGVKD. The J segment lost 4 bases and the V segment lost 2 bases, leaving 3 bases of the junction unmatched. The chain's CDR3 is CAISEGLAGNYEQYF. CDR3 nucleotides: TGTGCCATCAGTGAGGGACTAGCGGGAAATTACGAGCAGTACTTC.

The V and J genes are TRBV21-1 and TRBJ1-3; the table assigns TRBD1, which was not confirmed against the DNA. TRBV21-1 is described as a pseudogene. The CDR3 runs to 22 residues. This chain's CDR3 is CASSKTMGQAKGGPSKGNTIYF. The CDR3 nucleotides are TGTGCCAGCAGCAAAACCATGGGACAGGCCAAGGGAGGTCCCTCTAAAGGAAACACCATATATTTT.

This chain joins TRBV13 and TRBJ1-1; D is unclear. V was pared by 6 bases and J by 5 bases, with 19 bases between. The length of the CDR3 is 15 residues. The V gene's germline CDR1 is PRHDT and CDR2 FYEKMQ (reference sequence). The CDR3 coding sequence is TGTGCCAGCAGGGAATTACAGTCGTCGAAAACTGAAGCTTTCTTT. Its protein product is CASRELQSSKTEAFF.

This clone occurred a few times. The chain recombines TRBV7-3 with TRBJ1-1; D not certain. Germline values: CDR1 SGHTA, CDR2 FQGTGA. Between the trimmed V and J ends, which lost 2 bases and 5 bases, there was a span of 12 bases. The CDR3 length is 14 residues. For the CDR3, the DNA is TGTGCCAGCAGCTTAGTGGGAGGTTATACTGAAGCTTTCTTT. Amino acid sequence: CASSLVGGYTEAFF. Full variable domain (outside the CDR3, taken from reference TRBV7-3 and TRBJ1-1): GAGVSQTPSNKVTEKGKYVELRCDPISGHTALYWYRQSLGQGPEFLIYFQGTGAADDSGLPNDRFFAVRPEGSVSTLKIQRTERGDSAVYLCASSLVGGYTEAFFGQGTRLTVV.

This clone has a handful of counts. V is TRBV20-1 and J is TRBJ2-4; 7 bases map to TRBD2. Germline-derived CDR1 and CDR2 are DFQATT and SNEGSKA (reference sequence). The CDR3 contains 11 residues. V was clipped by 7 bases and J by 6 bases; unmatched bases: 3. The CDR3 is CSVPSGNIQYF. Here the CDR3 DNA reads TGCAGTGTCCCTAGCGGAAACATTCAGTACTTC.

Here the CDR3 reads CASSPRLAGVLRAGELFF. In DNA, the CDR3 is TGTGCCAGTAGTCCCCGACTAGCGGGAGTTCTTCGAGCCGGGGAGCTGTTTTTT. The rearrangement uses TRBV19 and TRBJ2-2; TRBD2 aligns across 12 bases. In germline, CDR1 is LNHDA, CDR2 SQIVND (reference sequence). This CDR3 spans 18 amino acids. V shed 5 bases, J shed 6 bases, and the junction held 13 bases outside the gene matches.

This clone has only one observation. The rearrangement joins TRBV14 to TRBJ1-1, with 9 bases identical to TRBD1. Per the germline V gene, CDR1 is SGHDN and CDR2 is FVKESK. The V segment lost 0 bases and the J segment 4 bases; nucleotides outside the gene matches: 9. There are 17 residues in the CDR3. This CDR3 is CASSQDFGQGIATEAFF. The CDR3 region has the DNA TGTGCCAGCAGCCAAGATTTTGGACAGGGGATTGCCACTGAAGCTTTCTTT.